The 3 T cell receptor beta chains below were found in one sample sequenced in a study of T-cell reconstitution after alpha-beta-depleted transplantation in children. Unique molecular identifiers were incorporated during preparation of the TCRbeta library. TCRdb ran MiXCR on the PCR reads and lists one entry per CDR3 protein. The sample yields 140,000 or so distinct CDR3 sequences, around 9% seen once. The material sequenced was PBMCs, mostly from graft donor cells, taken 180 days after TCRalphabeta/CD19-depleted stem cell transplant. The receptors originated from a female patient aged 2-10 years who had a stem cell transplant for congenital amegakaryocytic thrombocytopenia, so the T cells may come from the graft donor.

This clonotype occurred many times. The gene calls are TRBV20-1 and TRBJ2-5; 10 bases map to TRBD2. This CDR3 has 14 residues. V dropped 4 bases and J dropped 5; count of bases not matched to a gene: 7. Germline V gene sequence: CDR1 DFQATT, CDR2 SNEGSKA (reference sequence). The chain's CDR3 is CSAMRLAGMETQYF. The CDR3 nucleotides read TGCAGTGCTATGCGACTAGCGGGCATGGAGACCCAGTACTTC.

This clonotype came up many times. The chain has TRBV5-1 and TRBJ1-4; 9 nucleotides match TRBD1. The germline V gene has CDR1 SGHRS and CDR2 YFSETQ. CDR3 length equals 14 residues. Trimming at V came to 0 bases and at J to 7 bases, leaving 1 base not matched to a gene. The CDR3: CASSLGTGVEKLFF. CDR3 DNA: TGCGCCAGCAGCTTGGGGACAGGGGTTGAAAAACTGTTTTTT.

This clonotype was recorded at least ten times. V is TRBV27 and J is TRBJ2-3; unclear D gene. The V end was cut by 4 bases, the J end by 2 bases, with 10 bases between. CDR1 and CDR2 (germline): MNHEY, SMNVEV (reference sequence). This CDR3 has 14 amino acids. The CDR3 nucleotides read TGTGCCAGCAGTTCTCGTCAGTACACAGATACGCAGTATTTT. Protein product: CASSSRQYTDTQYF.